A single sample gave rise to the 28 T cell receptor beta chains below, sequenced in a study of monozygotic twins with inflammatory bowel disease (dated by TCRdb to between 2018 and 2021). The library relied on 5' RACE. The run used an Illumina HiSeq 2500. TCRdb reprocessed the sequencing reads and holds a single record per CDR3 protein sequence, with no DNA. The table held for this sample gives just over 300,000 distinct CDR3 sequences. Together, the top ten hold roughly 5.2% of the sample. The sample comprised blood. The origin of the receptors is a human donor with ulcerative colitis or Crohn's disease, or a healthy co-twin of an affected twin (not recorded which).

J is TRBJ2-1 and V is TRBV5-1. Looked up from germline, CDR1 is SGHRS and CDR2 is YFSETQ. The CDR3 is made up of 12 amino acids. This CDR3 is CASSFVYNEQFF.

The chain recombines TRBV20-1 with TRBJ2-4. This CDR3 is 12 amino acids long. CDR1 and CDR2 (germline): DFQATT, SNEGSKA (reference sequence). CDR3 residues: CSARRPDQIQYF.

V gene TRBV6-2 or TRBV6-3 combines with J gene TRBJ1-5; TCRdb's D gene call, TRBD1, goes unchecked for lack of DNA. CDR1 and CDR2 from the germline V gene are MNHEY and SVGEGT. The CDR3 is made up of 18 amino acids. This CDR3 reads CASSYSTTDIHSNQCQHF.

The V and J genes are TRBV9 and TRBJ2-1; TCRdb's D gene call, TRBD1, goes unchecked for lack of DNA. The CDR3 consists of 15 residues. Germline V lookup: CDR1 SGDLS, CDR2 YYNGEE. CDR3: CASSVGGTRYNEQFF.

The chain carries TRBV12-3 or TRBV12-4 and TRBJ1-2; TCRdb calls TRBD1, which cannot be checked without DNA. This CDR3 comprises 14 residues. The CDR3 spells CASSFRGINYGYTF.

This chain uses TRBV7-2 with TRBJ2-1; absent DNA, TCRdb's TRBD1 call cannot be checked. Germline CDR1 and CDR2: SGHTA and FQGNSA. The length of the CDR3 is 17 residues. The CDR3 is CASSSQAPLLGYNEQFF.

This chain uses TRBV5-1 with TRBJ1-2. The germline V gene has CDR1 SGHRS and CDR2 YFSETQ. CDR3 size: 13 residues. CDR3 in amino acids: CASSEGVAGGYTF.

The chain recombines TRBV7-8 with TRBJ1-2. The CDR3 is 15 amino acids. CDR1 is SGHVS and CDR2 is FQNEAQ in the germline V gene. The CDR3 reads CASSLALAGIYGYTF.

The chain employs TRBV29-1 and TRBJ1-1. The CDR3 is 14 amino acids. The germline gives CDR1 SQVTM, CDR2 ANQGSEA. The CDR3 spells CSVEPANVNTEAFF.

The chain recombines TRBV5-1 with TRBJ2-7. The CDR3 covers 16 residues. Per germline, CDR1 SGHRS and CDR2 YFSETQ. The CDR3 region is CASSLADGRSFDEQYF.

CDR3 protein: CASSRDIYYNEQFF. The V and J genes are TRBV27 and TRBJ2-1; the TRBD1 assignment by TCRdb is unverifiable without DNA. This CDR3 is built from 14 residues. Germline CDR1 and CDR2: MNHEY and SMNVEV (reference sequence).

The chain employs TRBV12-3 or TRBV12-4 and TRBJ1-1; no DNA is available, so the TRBD1 call from TCRdb remains unchecked. The CDR3 runs to 15 residues. The CDR3 region is CASSIWDTVNTEAFF.

The V and J genes are TRBV6-2 or TRBV6-3 and TRBJ2-3; TCRdb's D call of TRBD1 is untestable without DNA. CDR1 is MNHEY and CDR2 is SVGEGT in the germline V gene. This CDR3 contains 15 residues. CDR3 protein: CASSAPRLGADTQYF.

The chain combines TRBV24-1 with TRBJ2-2; absent DNA, TCRdb's TRBD2 call cannot be checked. The CDR3 consists of 17 residues. Germline V gene sequence: CDR1 KGHDR, CDR2 SFDVKD. The CDR3 here is CATSDPLAGGYTGELFF.

CDR3 in amino acids: CASSQEHGDQETQYF. The chain employs TRBV7-9 and TRBJ2-5. Germline CDR1 reads SEHNR; CDR2 reads FQNEAQ (reference sequence). The CDR3 is 15 residues long.

This chain connects TRBV28 to TRBJ1-2. The CDR3 is 14 amino acids. The germline V gene encodes CDR1 MDHEN and CDR2 SYDVKM. This chain's CDR3 is CASSFPNRRNGYTF.

CDR3 sequence: CASSFGVGSYNEQFF. The chain employs TRBV11-2 and TRBJ2-1. The CDR3 has 15 amino acids. Germline assignment: CDR1 SGHAT and CDR2 FQNNGV.

This chain joins TRBV5-8 and TRBJ1-2. Germline values: CDR1 SGHTS, CDR2 YDEGEE. This CDR3 has 15 residues. The CDR3 loop reads CASSSKGRSDYGYTF. The whole variable domain, remainder taken from reference TRBV5-8 and TRBJ1-2, is EAGVTQSPTHLIKTRGQQATLRCSPISGHTSVYWYQQALGLGLQFLLWYDEGEERNRGNFPPRFSGRQFPNYSSELNVNALELEDSALYLCASSSKGRSDYGYTFGSGTRLTVV.

The chain combines TRBV29-1 with TRBJ2-1; TCRdb proposes TRBD1, but this gene call is untestable without DNA. Germline V gene lookup returns CDR1 SQVTM and CDR2 ANQGSEA. The CDR3 loop spans 13 amino acids. The CDR3 here is CSVGSGASVEQFF.

The V call is TRBV20-1, the J call TRBJ1-6; the D call from TCRdb, TRBD1, cannot be confirmed without DNA. This CDR3 has 15 residues. Germline V gene sequence: CDR1 DFQATT, CDR2 SNEGSKA (reference sequence). The chain's CDR3 is CSARSIGQGYSPLHF.

This chain links TRBV7-6 with TRBJ2-7; the D gene TCRdb calls, TRBD1, cannot be checked with no DNA. This CDR3 spans 14 amino acids. CDR1 and CDR2 (germline): SGHVS, FNYEAQ. CDR3 loop: CASSPGTLTYEQYF.

This chain uses TRBV20-1 with TRBJ2-1. Germline lookup yields CDR1 DFQATT and CDR2 SNEGSKA (reference sequence). This CDR3 has 14 amino acids. The chain's CDR3 is CSARPRLARNEQFF.

This chain links TRBV7-2 with TRBJ2-1. The CDR3 contains 14 residues. Germline CDR1 reads SGHTA; CDR2 reads FQGNSA. This chain's CDR3 is CASSSPKGFYEQFF.

V is TRBV3-1 and J is TRBJ2-1; TCRdb selects TRBD1, and the lack of DNA leaves this call unchecked. This CDR3 comprises 16 residues. CDR1 and CDR2 from the germline V gene are LGHDT and YNNKEL (reference sequence). This chain's CDR3 is CASSQEGGYSYNEQFF.

The chain joins TRBV12-3 or TRBV12-4 to TRBJ1-2; no DNA is available, so the TRBD1 call from TCRdb remains unchecked. The CDR3 is 13 amino acids. CDR3 region: CASSLGGVGGYTF.

The genes are TRBV7-3 and TRBJ2-7. CDR1 and CDR2 from the germline V gene are SGHTA and FQGTGA. This CDR3 has 14 amino acids. The chain's CDR3 is CASSLTYGPYEQYF.

V usage is TRBV7-2 and J usage is TRBJ1-5; TCRdb picks TRBD1, but there is no DNA to check that call. The length of the CDR3 is 15 residues. The germline CDR1 and CDR2 sequences are SGHTA and FQGNSA. Here the CDR3 reads CASSVQGANNQPQHF.

The chain employs TRBV6-2 or TRBV6-3 and TRBJ2-1. Per the germline V gene, CDR1 is MNHEY and CDR2 is SVGEGT. The CDR3 has 15 residues. The CDR3 here is CASSYSRGSYNEQFF.